The 23 T cell receptor beta chains given below trace back to one sample, sequenced in a study of blood T cell repertoires in COVID-19. The assay was immunoSEQ multiplex PCR, and TCRdb's table has in-frame clones only and misses some. The table has 250,000 to 350,000 clones, roughly 85% seen once. Sequenced input: peripheral blood. The receptors originated from a woman aged 30 to 39 with active or convalescent COVID-19.

The gene calls are TRBV5-4 and TRBJ2-7; 8 positions agree with TRBD1. V was clipped by 0 bases and J by 3 bases; unmatched bases: 8. The length of the CDR3 is 16 residues. CDR1 SGHNT and CDR2 YYREEE come from the germline V gene (reference sequence). The CDR3 DNA sequence: TGTGCCAGCAGCTTGGCCTTTAAGACAGGGGACTACGAGCAGTACTTC. Translated, it gives CASSLAFKTGDYEQYF.

This rearrangement joins TRBV7-2 to TRBJ2-5, with a tentative D call TRBD1 (6 bases). CDR1 SGHTA and CDR2 FQGNSA come from the germline V gene. V lost 3 bases and J lost 5, with 16 bases in between. CDR3 length: 15 residues. CDR3: CASSFDRTWQETQYF. The CDR3, as DNA: TGTGCCAGCAGCTTTGACAGGACATGGCAGGAGACCCAGTACTTC.

V is TRBV7-9 and J is TRBJ2-1, with TRBD1 identical over 7 bases. Germline loops: CDR1 SEHNR, CDR2 FQNEAQ (reference sequence). CDR3 length equals 16 residues. Trimming cost V 2 bases and J 8 bases; bases outside gene matches: 12. Written as DNA, the CDR3 is TGTGCCAGCAGCTTAATGCTGAGGGGGCCTGGAGATGAGCAGTTCTTC. Translated: CASSLMLRGPGDEQFF.

V is TRBV30 and J is TRBJ1-2; tentatively, D is TRBD1 (6 bases). V dropped 0 bases and J dropped 6 bases, with 11 bases sitting between them. The CDR3 loop spans 13 amino acids. CDR1 is GTSNPN, CDR2 SVGIG, per germline (reference sequence). The CDR3 nucleotides are TGTGCCTGGAGTGTCCACAGGGTGGATGGCTACACCTTC. Translating gives CAWSVHRVDGYTF.

The chain combines TRBV5-6 with TRBJ1-3, with 7 bases fitting TRBD1. The CDR3 totals 15 residues. V was clipped by 0 bases and J by 0 bases; unmatched bases: 0. Looked up from germline, CDR1 is SGHDT and CDR2 is YYEEEE. CDR3 coding DNA: TGTGCCAGCAGCTTGGGGACAGGCTCTGGAAACACCATATATTTT. Protein sequence: CASSLGTGSGNTIYF.

The rearrangement links TRBV3-1 (or the pseudogene TRBV3-2) to TRBJ2-7; 9 nucleotides agree with TRBD2. The CDR3 runs 15 residues. From germline, CDR1 is LGHDT and CDR2 YNNKEL (reference sequence). Trimming cost V 0 bases and J 6 bases; bases outside gene matches: 6. The CDR3 DNA is TGTGCCAGCAGCCAAGAGATGGGAGCGGGGGGCGAGCAGTACTTC. It translates to CASSQEMGAGGEQYF.

The gene calls are TRBV5-1 and TRBJ2-3; a possible D gene is TRBD2 (5 bases). Germline CDR1 SGHRS, CDR2 YFSETQ. This CDR3 contains 15 residues. Trimming removed 2 bases from V and 0 bases from J, with 10 bases in between. The CDR3 loop reads CASSFAGGSTDTQYF. CDR3 coding DNA: TGCGCCAGCAGCTTTGCTGGCGGGAGCACAGATACGCAGTATTTT.

The chain is built from TRBV25-1 and TRBJ1-6, with 9 bases fitting TRBD1. CDR3 length: 14 amino acids. Germline trimming cut 6 bases from V and 7 bases from J; bases unmatched to any gene: 4. Germline CDR1 and CDR2: MGHDK and SYGVNS. CDR3 residues: CASSPDRGNSPLHF. The DNA for the CDR3 is TGTGCCAGCAGCCCGGACAGGGGAAATTCACCCCTCCACTTT.

V and J are TRBV10-3 and TRBJ2-3; TRBD2 might be the D (5 bases). Trimming took off 2 bases at V and 6 bases at J, with 9 bases between the two ends. The length of the CDR3 is 13 residues. Germline values: CDR1 ENHRY, CDR2 SYGVKD. The CDR3 DNA is TGTGCCATCAGTGAGAATGGCGGGGATACGCAGTATTTT. Protein sequence: CAISENGGDTQYF.

The chain links TRBV7-3 to TRBJ2-3, with 13 nucleotides matching TRBD2. J lost 3 bases, V lost 4 bases, and 4 bases had no gene match. The germline V gene encodes CDR1 SGHTA and CDR2 FQGTGA. The CDR3 length is 16 residues. The CDR3 bases are TGTGCCAGCAGCTCCCTACTAGCGGGGGGGACAGATACGCAGTATTTT. This gives the protein CASSSLLAGGTDTQYF.

The J gene is TRBJ1-3, the V gene TRBV18; perhaps TRBD1 as D (6 bases). This CDR3 region has 15 residues. The germline CDR1 and CDR2 sequences are KGHSH and LQKENI. Trimming cost V 6 bases and J 0 bases, with 12 bases left between them. Here the CDR3 DNA reads TGTGCCAGCTCTCGCCTGACAGGCTCTGGAAACACCATATATTTT. It specifies CASSRLTGSGNTIYF.

CDR3 nucleotides: TGTGCCAGCAAACTTCGAGTTAACACCGGGGAGCTGTTTTTT. This codes for CASKLRVNTGELFF. The chain links TRBV14 to TRBJ2-2; D not resolved. The V gene's germline CDR1 is SGHDN and CDR2 FVKESK. The CDR3 is 14 amino acids. V was shortened by 7 bases and J by 2 bases, with 11 bases between the two germline ends.

This chain links TRBV5-5 with TRBJ1-5, with D possibly matching TRBD1 (6 bases). The CDR3 has 15 residues. Germline assignment: CDR1 SGHKS and CDR2 YYEKEE (reference sequence). The V end lost 2 bases, the J end lost 3 bases, and 12 bases lay between the germline ends. The DNA of the CDR3 is TGTGCCAGCAGCTTTCGGGGGGCGTACAATCAGCCCCAGCATTTT. Protein sequence: CASSFRGAYNQPQHF.

This rearrangement joins TRBV2 to TRBJ1-2, with D uncertain. Looked up from germline, CDR1 is SNHLY and CDR2 is FYNNEI. The length of the CDR3 is 11 residues. V was shortened by 1 base and J by 8 bases, with 5 bases between the two germline ends. DNA for the CDR3: TGTGCCAGCAGTGAAGTGGGCGGCTACACCTTC. This translates into CASSEVGGYTF.

The chain joins TRBV10-3 to TRBJ2-5; perhaps TRBD2 as D (6 bases). Trimming shortened V by 11 bases and J by 4 bases, and 17 bases separated the two germline ends. The germline V gene encodes CDR1 ENHRY and CDR2 SYGVKD. The CDR3 loop spans 13 amino acids. This CDR3 is CALRAGPGETQYF. The DNA for the CDR3 is TGTGCCCTTCGGGCGGGGCCAGGAGAGACCCAGTACTTC.

The chain employs TRBV9 and TRBJ2-1, with 9 nucleotides matching TRBD2. The CDR3 contains 15 residues. V trimming: 0 bases; J trimming: 9 bases; junction bases outside the gene matches: 7. CDR1 is SGDLS and CDR2 is YYNGEE in the germline V gene. For the CDR3, the DNA is TGTGCCAGCAGCGTAGCAATAGCGGGGGACGGTGAGCAGTTCTTC. The encoded protein is CASSVAIAGDGEQFF.

The chain uses TRBV30 and TRBJ2-7; 10 nucleotides agree with TRBD1. The CDR3 is made up of 11 amino acids. The germline CDR1 and CDR2 sequences are GTSNPN and SVGIG (reference sequence). V was pared by 5 bases and J by 6 bases, with 1 base of the junction left unmatched. The CDR3 nucleotides are TGTGCCTGGGGGACAGGGGCCGAGCAGTACTTC. Protein sequence: CAWGTGAEQYF.

The chain uses TRBV5-1 and TRBJ2-5; D is perhaps TRBD2 (6 bases). This CDR3 has 16 residues. Germline V gives CDR1 SGHRS, CDR2 YFSETQ. Trimming removed 4 bases from V and 2 bases from J, with 18 bases in between. The CDR3 sequence: CASSLMEGTEQETQYF. The CDR3 DNA reads TGCGCCAGCAGCCTAATGGAGGGGACCGAACAAGAGACCCAGTACTTC.

As for this clone: The sample carries other DNA sequences with the same CDR3. The V call is TRBV5-1, the J call TRBJ1-1, with D perhaps matching TRBD1 (5 bases). Germline assignment: CDR1 SGHRS and CDR2 YFSETQ. V lost 0 bases, J lost 5 bases, and 11 bases lay in between. The CDR3 contains 14 residues. CDR3 sequence (DNA): TGCGCCAGCAGCTTGGATCGCGGGGGGACTGAAGCTTTCTTT. This translates into CASSLDRGGTEAFF. The variable domain in full, completed from reference TRBV5-1 and TRBJ1-1, reads KAGVTQTPRYLIKTRGQQVTLSCSPISGHRSVSWYQQTPGQGLQFLFEYFSETQRNKGNFPGRFSGRQFSNSRSEMNVSTLELGDSALYLCASSLDRGGTEAFFGQGTRLTVV.

J is TRBJ1-1 and V is TRBV6-4; D is possibly TRBD1 (5 bases). CDR1 is MRHNA and CDR2 is SNTAGT in the germline V gene. V lost 4 bases, J lost 1 base, and 10 bases lay in between. This CDR3 comprises 14 residues. The CDR3 DNA reads as TGTGCCAGCAGTGTAGGGGAGGGGAACACTGAAGCTTTCTTT. Translating it yields CASSVGEGNTEAFF.

The chain employs TRBV5-1 and TRBJ2-1, with 7 bases lining up with TRBD2. Germline V gives CDR1 SGHRS, CDR2 YFSETQ. This CDR3 comprises 14 residues. The trim removed 2 bases at V and 3 bases at J, leaving 2 bases unmatched. The DNA for the CDR3 is TGCGCCAGCAGCTTTACTAGCGTCTACAATGAGCAGTTCTTC. Its protein is CASSFTSVYNEQFF.

The chain recombines TRBV5-1 with TRBJ1-4; D remains ambiguous. V lost 1 base to trimming and J lost 6 bases, with 10 bases between them. This CDR3 is 14 amino acids long. Germline V CDR1 and CDR2: SGHRS, YFSETQ. The CDR3: CASSLFGVDEKLFF. The CDR3 nucleotides read TGCGCCAGCAGCTTGTTCGGGGTTGATGAAAAACTGTTTTTT.

V gene TRBV5-1 combines with J gene TRBJ1-2; D is unclear. This CDR3 region has 12 residues. V was clipped by 0 bases and J by 8 bases, with 8 bases between them. Germline V CDR1 and CDR2: SGHRS, YFSETQ. The CDR3 protein is CASSLEAEGYTF. CDR3 nucleotide sequence: TGCGCCAGCAGCTTGGAAGCGGAAGGCTACACCTTC. Filled out from reference TRBV5-1 and TRBJ1-2, the complete variable domain reads KAGVTQTPRYLIKTRGQQVTLSCSPISGHRSVSWYQQTPGQGLQFLFEYFSETQRNKGNFPGRFSGRQFSNSRSEMNVSTLELGDSALYLCASSLEAEGYTFGSGTRLTVV.